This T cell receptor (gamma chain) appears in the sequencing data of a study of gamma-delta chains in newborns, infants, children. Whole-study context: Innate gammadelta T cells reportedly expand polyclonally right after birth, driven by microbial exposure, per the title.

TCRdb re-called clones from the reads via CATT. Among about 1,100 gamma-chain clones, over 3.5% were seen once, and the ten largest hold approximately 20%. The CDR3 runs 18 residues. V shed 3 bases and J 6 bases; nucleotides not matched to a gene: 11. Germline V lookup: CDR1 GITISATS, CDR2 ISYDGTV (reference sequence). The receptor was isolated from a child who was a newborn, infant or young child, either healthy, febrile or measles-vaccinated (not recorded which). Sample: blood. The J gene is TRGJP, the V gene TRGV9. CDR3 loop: CALWEPDLPELGKKIKVF. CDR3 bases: TGTGCCTTGTGGGAGCCAGACCTCCCAGAGTTGGGCAAAAAAATCAAGGTATTT.